This TCR beta chain was identified during a study of T cell repertoires in cytomegalovirus infection. Looking at the study overall: Public signatures in TCR beta pointed to CMV infection and matching HLA type. Study-level findings and limits: In two of eight donors, the top clonotype was HLA-C-restricted CMV-specific. Summed frequency of shared TCR beta families picked out CMV carriers who also had the relevant HLA.

Unmatched junction bases numbered 5, after V lost 0 bases and J lost 4 bases. The germline V gene encodes CDR1 LNHDA and CDR2 SQIVND (reference sequence). CDR3 length equals 16 residues. TCRdb reprocessed the reads with MiXCR, giving one entry per CDR3 protein. There are some 130,000 distinct CDR3 sequences in the sample; 8% to 9% occur only once, and about 9.4% lies in the top ten. Remarks on this clonotype: Its cognate antigen is unknown.

Sequencing used PBMCs. This rearrangement joins TRBV19 to TRBJ1-1; 10 bases align to TRBD1. This receptor was identified in a human donor in good health (CMV status not recorded). Some clones in this sample may be carry-over from other donors' samples. In DNA form, the CDR3 reads TGTGCCAGTAGTATAGACCTGGGACAGGGGATCACTGAAGCTTTCTTT. It codes for CASSIDLGQGITEAFF. The full variable domain, in which reference TRBV19 and TRBJ1-1 provide the parts outside the CDR3, is DGGITQSPKYLFRKEGQNVTLSCEQNLNHDAMYWYRQDPGQGLRLIYYSQIVNDFQKGDIAEGYSVSREKKESFPLTVTSAQKNPTAFYLCASSIDLGQGITEAFFGQGTRLTVV.